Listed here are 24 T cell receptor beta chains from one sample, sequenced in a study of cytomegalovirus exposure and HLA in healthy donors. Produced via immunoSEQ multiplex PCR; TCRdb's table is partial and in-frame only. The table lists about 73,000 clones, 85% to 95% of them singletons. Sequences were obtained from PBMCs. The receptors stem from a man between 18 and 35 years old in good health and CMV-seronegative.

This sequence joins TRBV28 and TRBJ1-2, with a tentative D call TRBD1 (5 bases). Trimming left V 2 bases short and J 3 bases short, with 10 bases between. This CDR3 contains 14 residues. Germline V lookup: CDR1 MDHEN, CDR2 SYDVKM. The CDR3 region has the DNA TGTGCCAGCAGTTTAAGGGGCATGGACTATGGCTACACCTTC. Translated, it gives CASSLRGMDYGYTF.

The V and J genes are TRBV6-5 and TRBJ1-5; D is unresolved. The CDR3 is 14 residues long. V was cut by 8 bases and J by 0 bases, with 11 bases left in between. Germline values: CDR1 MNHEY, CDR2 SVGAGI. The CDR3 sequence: CASLRGVSNQPQHF. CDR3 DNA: TGTGCCAGCCTTCGCGGGGTTAGCAATCAGCCCCAGCATTTT.

CDR3 bases: TGTGCCAGCAGTTTACCGGGGGTGAACACTGAAGCTTTCTTT. Protein product: CASSLPGVNTEAFF. V is TRBV27 and J is TRBJ1-1; perhaps TRBD1 as D (5 bases). The CDR3 contains 14 residues. V lost 2 bases and J lost 0, with 7 bases in between. Germline V lookup: CDR1 MNHEY, CDR2 SMNVEV (reference sequence).

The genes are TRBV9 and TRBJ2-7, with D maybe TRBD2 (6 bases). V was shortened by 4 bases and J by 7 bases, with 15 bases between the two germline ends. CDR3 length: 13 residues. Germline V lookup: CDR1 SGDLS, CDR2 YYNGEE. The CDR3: CASSPRTAGEQYF. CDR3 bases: TGTGCCAGCAGCCCGCGGACCGCGGGGGAGCAGTACTTC.

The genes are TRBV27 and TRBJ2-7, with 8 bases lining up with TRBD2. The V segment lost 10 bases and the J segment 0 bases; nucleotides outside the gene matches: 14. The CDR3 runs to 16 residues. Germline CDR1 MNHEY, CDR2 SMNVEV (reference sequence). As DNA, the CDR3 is TGTGCCACTGCGCCCCGGGGGGGGAAGCGCTCCTACGAGCAGTACTTC. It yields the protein CATAPRGGKRSYEQYF.

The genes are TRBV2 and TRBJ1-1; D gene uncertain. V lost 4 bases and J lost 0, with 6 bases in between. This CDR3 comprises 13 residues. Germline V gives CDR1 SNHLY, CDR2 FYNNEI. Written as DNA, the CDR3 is TGTGCCAGCAGTGGGGCTATGAACACTGAAGCTTTCTTT. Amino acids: CASSGAMNTEAFF.

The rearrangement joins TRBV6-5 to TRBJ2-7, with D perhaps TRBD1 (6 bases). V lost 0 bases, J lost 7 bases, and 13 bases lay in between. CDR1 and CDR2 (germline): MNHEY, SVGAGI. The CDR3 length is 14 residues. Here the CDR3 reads CASSYSGGKWEQYF. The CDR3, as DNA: TGTGCCAGCAGTTACTCAGGGGGAAAGTGGGAGCAGTACTTC.

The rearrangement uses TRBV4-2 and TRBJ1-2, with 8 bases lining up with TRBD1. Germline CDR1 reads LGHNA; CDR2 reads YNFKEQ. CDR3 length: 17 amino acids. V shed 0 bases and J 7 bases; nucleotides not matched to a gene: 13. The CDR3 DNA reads TGTGCCAGCAGCCAAGATATACCCGGACAGGGTACGGGTGGCTACACCTTC. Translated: CASSQDIPGQGTGGYTF.

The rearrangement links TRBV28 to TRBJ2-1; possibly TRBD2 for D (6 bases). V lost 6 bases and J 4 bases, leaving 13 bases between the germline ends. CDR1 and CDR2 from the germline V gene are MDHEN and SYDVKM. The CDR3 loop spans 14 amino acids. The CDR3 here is CASRGLTLYNEQFF. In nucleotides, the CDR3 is TGTGCCAGCAGGGGACTGACCTTATACAATGAGCAGTTCTTC.

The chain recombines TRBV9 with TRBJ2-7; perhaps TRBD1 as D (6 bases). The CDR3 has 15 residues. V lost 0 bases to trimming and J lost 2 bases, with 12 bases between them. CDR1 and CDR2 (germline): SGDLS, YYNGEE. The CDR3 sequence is CASSVEGDTTYEQYF. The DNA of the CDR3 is TGTGCCAGCAGCGTAGAGGGGGACACAACCTACGAGCAGTACTTC.

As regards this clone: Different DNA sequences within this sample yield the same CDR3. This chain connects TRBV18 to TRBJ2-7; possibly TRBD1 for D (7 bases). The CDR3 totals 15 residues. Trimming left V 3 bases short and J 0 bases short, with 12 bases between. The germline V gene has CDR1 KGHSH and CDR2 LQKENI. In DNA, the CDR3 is TGTGCCAGCTCACCGGCCCAGGGGGGCTCCTACGAGCAGTACTTC. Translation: CASSPAQGGSYEQYF.

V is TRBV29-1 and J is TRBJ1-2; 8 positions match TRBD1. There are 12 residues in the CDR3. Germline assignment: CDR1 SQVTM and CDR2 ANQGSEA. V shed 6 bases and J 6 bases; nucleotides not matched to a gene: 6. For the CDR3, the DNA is TGCAGCGTATTGACAGGGGTCGATGGCTACACCTTC. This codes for CSVLTGVDGYTF.

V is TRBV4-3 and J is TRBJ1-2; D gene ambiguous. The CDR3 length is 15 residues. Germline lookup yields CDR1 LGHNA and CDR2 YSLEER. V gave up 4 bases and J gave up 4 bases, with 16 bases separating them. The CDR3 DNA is TGCGCCAGCAGCCGAGGTGAGGGTAGCTTCTATGGCTACACCTTC. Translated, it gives CASSRGEGSFYGYTF.

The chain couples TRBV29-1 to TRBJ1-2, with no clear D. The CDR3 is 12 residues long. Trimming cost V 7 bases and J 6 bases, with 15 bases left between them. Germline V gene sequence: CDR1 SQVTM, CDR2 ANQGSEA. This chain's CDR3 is CSAAEQFHGYTF. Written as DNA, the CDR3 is TGCAGCGCCGCAGAACAGTTCCATGGCTACACCTTC.

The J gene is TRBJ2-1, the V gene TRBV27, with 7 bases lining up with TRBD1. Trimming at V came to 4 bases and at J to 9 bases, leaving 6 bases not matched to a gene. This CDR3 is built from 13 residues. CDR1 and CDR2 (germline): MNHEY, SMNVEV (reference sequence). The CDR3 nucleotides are TGTGCCAGCAGTTACCAGGGACAGCCTGAGCAGTTCTTC. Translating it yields CASSYQGQPEQFF.

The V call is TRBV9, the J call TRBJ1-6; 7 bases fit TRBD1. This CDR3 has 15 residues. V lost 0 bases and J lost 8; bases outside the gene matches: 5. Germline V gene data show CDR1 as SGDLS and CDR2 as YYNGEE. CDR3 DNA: TGTGCCAGCAGCGTAGAGACAGGGCTCTATTCACCCCTCCACTTT. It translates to CASSVETGLYSPLHF.

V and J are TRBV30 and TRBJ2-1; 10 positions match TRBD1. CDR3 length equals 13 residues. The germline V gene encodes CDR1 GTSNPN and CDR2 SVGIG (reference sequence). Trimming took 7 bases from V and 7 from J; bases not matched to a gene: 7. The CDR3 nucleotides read TGTGCCTCCTCCGGGACAGGGGAAAATGAGCAGTTCTTC. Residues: CASSGTGENEQFF.

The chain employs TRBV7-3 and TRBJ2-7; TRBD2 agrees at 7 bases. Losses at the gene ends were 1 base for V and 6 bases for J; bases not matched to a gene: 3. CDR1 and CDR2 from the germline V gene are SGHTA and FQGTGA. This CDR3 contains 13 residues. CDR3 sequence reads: CASSLITGGEQYF. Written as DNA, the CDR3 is TGTGCCAGCAGCTTAATAACGGGGGGCGAGCAGTACTTC.

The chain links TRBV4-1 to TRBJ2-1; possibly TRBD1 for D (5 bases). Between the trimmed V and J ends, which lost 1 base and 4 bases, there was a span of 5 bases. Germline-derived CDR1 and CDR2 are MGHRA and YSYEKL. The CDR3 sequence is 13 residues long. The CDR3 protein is CASSQGTYNEQFF. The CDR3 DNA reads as TGCGCCAGCAGCCAAGGGACATACAATGAGCAGTTCTTC.

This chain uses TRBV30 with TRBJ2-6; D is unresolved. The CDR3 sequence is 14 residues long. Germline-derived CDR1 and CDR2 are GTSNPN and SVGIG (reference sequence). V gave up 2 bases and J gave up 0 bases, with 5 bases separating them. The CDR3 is CAWSPNSGANVLTF. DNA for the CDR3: TGTGCCTGGAGTCCAAACTCTGGGGCCAACGTCCTGACTTTC.

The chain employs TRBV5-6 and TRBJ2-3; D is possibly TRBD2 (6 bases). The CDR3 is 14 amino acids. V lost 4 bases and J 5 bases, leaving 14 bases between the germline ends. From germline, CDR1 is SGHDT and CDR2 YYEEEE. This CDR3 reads CASSGGVDGDTQYF. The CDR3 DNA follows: TGTGCCAGCAGCGGCGGGGTCGACGGAGATACGCAGTATTTT.

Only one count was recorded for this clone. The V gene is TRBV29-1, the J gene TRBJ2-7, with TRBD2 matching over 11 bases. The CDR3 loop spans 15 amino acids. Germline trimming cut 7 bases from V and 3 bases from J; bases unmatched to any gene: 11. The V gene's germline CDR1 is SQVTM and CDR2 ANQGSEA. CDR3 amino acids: CSARTTGTSGYEQYF. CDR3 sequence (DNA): TGCAGCGCCAGAACCACCGGGACTAGCGGCTACGAGCAGTACTTC.

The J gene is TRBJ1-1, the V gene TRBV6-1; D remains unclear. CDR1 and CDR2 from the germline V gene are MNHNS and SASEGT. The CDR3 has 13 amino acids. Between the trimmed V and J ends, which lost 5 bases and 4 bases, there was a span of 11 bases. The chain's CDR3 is CASSYGLSTEAFF. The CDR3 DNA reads TGTGCCAGCAGTTATGGACTGTCCACTGAAGCTTTCTTT.

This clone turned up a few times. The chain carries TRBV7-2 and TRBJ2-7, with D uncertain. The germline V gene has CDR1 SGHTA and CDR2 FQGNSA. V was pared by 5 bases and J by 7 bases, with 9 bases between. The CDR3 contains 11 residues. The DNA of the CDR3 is TGTGCCAGCAGCCATCACAGTGAGCAGTACTTC. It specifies CASSHHSEQYF.